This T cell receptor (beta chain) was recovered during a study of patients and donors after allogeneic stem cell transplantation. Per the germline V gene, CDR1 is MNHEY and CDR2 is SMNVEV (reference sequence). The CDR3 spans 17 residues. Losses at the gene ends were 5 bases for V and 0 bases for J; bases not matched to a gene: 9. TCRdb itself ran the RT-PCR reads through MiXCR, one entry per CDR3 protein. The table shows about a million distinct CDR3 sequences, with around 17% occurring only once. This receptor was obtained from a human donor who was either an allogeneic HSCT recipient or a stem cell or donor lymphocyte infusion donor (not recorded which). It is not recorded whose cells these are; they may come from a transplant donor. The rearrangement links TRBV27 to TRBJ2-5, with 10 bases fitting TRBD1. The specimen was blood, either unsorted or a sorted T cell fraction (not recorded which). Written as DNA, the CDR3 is TGTGCCAGCAGTCCCTGGTGGACAGGGGGTCACCAAGAGACCCAGTACTTC. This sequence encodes CASSPWWTGGHQETQYF.